These 6 T cell receptor beta chains were all obtained from the same sample, sequenced in a study of shared clonotypes between healthy human individuals. Profiled with immunoSEQ multiplex PCR; TCRdb holds only in-frame clones, not every one. The sample contains approximately 940,000 clones, less than 85% of which appear only once. Sequencing input: memory CD4+ T cells sorted from blood. Described subset: CD45RA-negative fraction. All receptors come from a man younger than 35 in good health.

Regarding this clone: A single base separates this from a much larger clone, so it may be a read error. The sample contains more than one DNA sequence encoding this CDR3. The J gene is TRBJ2-5, the V gene TRBV5-4; D is perhaps TRBD2 (5 bases). V shed 4 bases and J shed 2 bases, with 9 bases lying between them. Per the germline V gene, CDR1 is SGHNT and CDR2 is YYREEE (reference sequence). CDR3 length: 13 amino acids. CDR3: CASSRDFQETQYF. CDR3 coding DNA: TGTGCCAGCAGCCGGGATTTTCAAGAGACCCAGTACTTC.

This chain links TRBV6-5 with TRBJ1-1; 7 nucleotides match TRBD1. Unmatched junction bases numbered 6, after V lost 5 bases and J lost 0 bases. This CDR3 comprises 15 residues. Germline-derived CDR1 and CDR2 are MNHEY and SVGAGI. The CDR3 is CASSRGQVMNTEAFF. The DNA of the CDR3 is TGTGCCAGCAGTCGCGGACAGGTCATGAACACTGAAGCTTTCTTT.

The genes are TRBV4-1 and TRBJ1-3, with no clear D. The CDR3 is 14 residues long. V shed 2 bases and J shed 6 bases, with 11 bases lying between them. From germline, CDR1 is MGHRA and CDR2 YSYEKL. CDR3 in DNA: TGCGCCAGCAGCCAACCAAGGGTTGTAAACACCATATATTTT. It specifies CASSQPRVVNTIYF.

A few counts support this clone. The chain carries TRBV7-9 and TRBJ2-1; D remains ambiguous. V lost 5 bases, J lost 12 bases, and 17 bases lay in between. The CDR3 covers 13 residues. Per germline, CDR1 SEHNR and CDR2 FQNEAQ (reference sequence). CDR3 loop: CASSAAQTTRQFF. For the CDR3, the DNA is TGTGCCAGCAGCGCAGCACAGACGACTCGGCAGTTCTTC.

The count of this clone is one. The genes are TRBV14 and TRBJ2-5; tentatively, D is TRBD2 (6 bases). V lost 1 base, J lost 1 base, and 10 bases lay in between. This CDR3 spans 15 amino acids. The germline gives CDR1 SGHDN, CDR2 FVKESK. CDR3 sequence reads: CASSQGERVQETQYF. Written as DNA, the CDR3 is TGTGCCAGCAGCCAAGGAGAGCGGGTCCAAGAGACCCAGTACTTC.

The rearrangement uses TRBV7-2 and TRBJ2-1; 11 nucleotides match TRBD1. The CDR3 is 16 amino acids. Trimming at V came to 2 bases and at J to 7 bases, leaving 7 bases not matched to a gene. CDR1 SGHTA and CDR2 FQGNSA come from the germline V gene. The CDR3 DNA sequence: TGTGCCAGCAGCTTACGGGACAGGGGGTTGCGGAATGAGCAGTTCTTC. The encoded protein is CASSLRDRGLRNEQFF.